Listed here is a single T cell receptor beta chain. What this receptor recognizes is not known. It has no much larger one-base neighbor in the sample; base qualities were not kept. The CDR3, cysteine through phenylalanine, is 13 amino acids long. Only the CDR3 portion is preserved as DNA: 39 bases, with reading frame beginning at the first base. The junction shows trimming of 5 bases on V and 3 bases on J, plus 7 bases between the germline ends. CDR1 and CDR2 are drawn from the germline V gene (reference sequence): LNHDA, SQIVND. This entry is derived from a study of blood T cell repertoires in COVID-19 (dated by TCRdb to about 2020). General notes on the study: Samples from collaborators originated in the United States, Italy and Spain and spanned both the acute and convalescent phases of COVID-19. The prospective study material was composed of cDNA or gDNA derived from T cells, B-cell-depleted T cells, or PBMCs. Subjects who had been exposed to COVID-19, were actively infected with it, or had recovered from it provided the deeply sampled blood TCRbeta repertoires that made up the dataset. The repertoires were released in a freely available public database meant as a resource for research on the immune response to SARS-CoV-2. Samples were obtained from the ongoing ImmuneRACE study (first 160 participants) and from 1,254 subjects provided by 6 global collaborators. Nearly every sample came with metadata listing a de-identified subject ID, COVID-19 status, age in years and sex. Where HLA class I and class II types were available, the types were taken from metadata supplied by the sample provider, not from assay-based typing. Paper-wide results and their limitations: The quantity of clinical and demographic metadata differed by source and by participant and was supplied without curation.

Whole blood was collected in K2EDTA tubes by collaborating institutions according to the institutions' own protocols. Collaborator samples were shipped for TCRbeta analysis as frozen whole blood, isolated PBMCs, or DNA extracted from either sample type. TCRbeta CDR3 regions were amplified from genomic DNA using the immunoSEQ Assay, a bias-controlled multiplex PCR. Per the authors' processing: Within the assay, amplification of reference gene primers was used to estimate how many nucleated cells each sample contained. To quantify the absolute abundance of each unique TCRbeta CDR3 rearrangement, sequence reads were collapsed and filtered. For each sample, productive Simpson clonality was calculated by taking the square root of Simpson's diversity index across productive rearrangements. The source is immuneACCESS, and TCRdb retained only in-frame sequences with V and J called. Part of the clones is not carried over; for the studies checked, unresolved V genes explain less than half of this, and the remainder is unexplained. V and J calls and clone size are copied from that table; D and trimming were computed from the DNA. This sample has fewer than 200,000 clones in its table, and around 86% of those were observed once. Around 8.6% of the sample belongs to the ten largest clones.

Source material: peripheral blood. The rearranged segments are TRBV19 and TRBJ1-4; the D gene remains uncertain. The source is a man aged 50 to 59 with active or convalescent COVID-19. For the CDR3, the sequence is CASSLGANEKLFF. The sequenced DNA is TGTGCCAGTAGTCTGGGAGCTAATGAAAAACTGTTTTTT.